These 5 T cell receptor beta chains originate from one sample sequenced in a study of cytomegalovirus exposure and HLA in healthy donors. PCR amplification relied on 60 Vbeta primers (plus 13 Jbeta primers). Only in-frame clones appear in the TCRdb table, and some are missing; sequencing was by immunoSEQ multiplex PCR. The top ten hold approximately 7.7% of the sample, which has approximately 120,000 clones, less than 80% seen once. The source material was PBMCs. These receptors were collected from a woman aged 45 to 65 in good health and CMV-seropositive.

This chain links TRBV6-5 with TRBJ2-1; TRBD2 matches at 11 bases. Germline CDR1 is MNHEY and CDR2 is SVGAGI. Trimming removed 0 bases from V and 12 bases from J; junction bases left unmatched: 10. CDR3 length equals 16 residues. As DNA, the CDR3 is TGTGCCAGCAGTTACTCCACCGTTAGCGGGGGGGGTACGCAGTTCTTC. It yields the protein CASSYSTVSGGGTQFF.

The rearrangement uses TRBV5-1 and TRBJ2-3, with TRBD2 matching 8 bases. Looked up from germline, CDR1 is SGHRS and CDR2 is YFSETQ. This CDR3 has 16 residues. The ends lost 4 bases at V and 4 bases at J; junction bases unmatched: 11. The CDR3 region has the DNA TGCGCCAGCAGCCCCCCCGATAGCGGGGCCTCAGATACGCAGTATTTT. Translated, it gives CASSPPDSGASDTQYF.

With regard to this clone: One end of the junction does not line up with germline, which may come from a read error. V gene TRBV5-6 combines with J gene TRBJ2-6, with D tentatively TRBD1 (5 bases). The CDR3 extends over 17 amino acids. Germline-derived CDR1 and CDR2 are SGHDT and YYEEEE. DNA of the CDR3: TGTGCCAGCAGCTTGTACAGGACATCCTCTGGGGCCAACGGCCTGACTTTC. Amino acids: CASSLYRTSSGANGLTF.

This clone appeared a single time. V gene TRBV18 combines with J gene TRBJ2-7; 10 bases map to TRBD1. The CDR3 extends over 15 amino acids. Germline CDR1 is KGHSH and CDR2 is LQKENI. Germline trimming cut 4 bases from V and 4 bases from J; bases unmatched to any gene: 7. Here the CDR3 reads CASSLPGQGYYEQYF. CDR3 nucleotides: TGTGCCAGCTCACTCCCGGGACAGGGGTATTACGAGCAGTACTTC.

In regard to this clone: The same CDR3 also results from other DNA sequences found in this sample. The chain joins TRBV6-5 to TRBJ2-7; perhaps TRBD1 as D (6 bases). V lost 4 bases, J lost 4 bases, and 11 bases lay in between. This CDR3 comprises 13 residues. Looked up from germline, CDR1 is MNHEY and CDR2 is SVGAGI. The CDR3 reads CASSSLTGYEQYF. The DNA for the CDR3 is TGTGCCAGCAGTTCCCTAACAGGGTACGAGCAGTACTTC.